These 4 T cell receptor beta chains were all obtained from the same sample, sequenced in a study of blood T cell repertoires in COVID-19. Some clones are missing from TCRdb's copy, which holds only in-frame ones; the method was immunoSEQ multiplex PCR. This table has a few hundred thousand clones, about 90% appearing once. The sequencing sample was made of PBMCs or T cells enriched from blood (not recorded which). The source is a man aged 18-30 years who had recovered from COVID-19.

The chain recombines TRBV5-1 with TRBJ2-7; weak D call: TRBD2 (7 bases). The V gene's germline CDR1 is SGHRS and CDR2 YFSETQ. CDR3 size: 15 residues. Trimming removed 0 bases from V and 3 bases from J, with 13 bases in between. The CDR3 DNA is TGCGCCAGCAGCTTGGCCTGGGGGGGCCTCTACGAGCAGTACTTC. It encodes CASSLAWGGLYEQYF.

This chain uses TRBV7-7 with TRBJ2-1; TRBD2 agrees at 8 bases. The CDR3 has 15 amino acids. The V and J ends lost 2 bases and 1 base, in that order; junction bases with no gene match: 1. From germline, CDR1 is SSHAT and CDR2 FNYEAQ (reference sequence). The CDR3: CASSLSGGSYNEQFF. CDR3 sequence (DNA): TGTGCCAGCAGCTTAAGCGGGGGATCCTACAATGAGCAGTTCTTC. Combining the CDR3 with reference TRBV7-7 and TRBJ2-1 gives the whole variable domain GAGVSQSPRYKVTKRGQDVTLRCDPISSHATLYWYQQALGQGPEFLTYFNYEAQPDKSGLPSDRFSAERPEGSISTLTIQRTEQRDSAMYRCASSLSGGSYNEQFFGPGTRLTVL.

This chain uses TRBV2 with TRBJ1-5, with a possible D match to TRBD1 (5 bases). The CDR3 contains 15 residues. Trimming cost V 6 bases and J 5 bases, with 17 bases left between them. Per germline, CDR1 SNHLY and CDR2 FYNNEI. CDR3 sequence: CASRVRGEGDQPQHF. CDR3 DNA sequence: TGTGCCAGCAGAGTCCGGGGGGAAGGGGATCAGCCCCAGCATTTT.

The chain recombines TRBV27 with TRBJ1-2; 9 bases are shared with TRBD1. The CDR3 length is 14 residues. The junction had 7 bases not matched to a gene; V was cut back by 5 bases and J by 6 bases. Germline assignment: CDR1 MNHEY and CDR2 SMNVEV (reference sequence). CDR3 region: CASSLTGGTDGYTF. In DNA form, the CDR3 reads TGTGCCAGCAGTCTTACAGGGGGCACTGATGGCTACACCTTC.